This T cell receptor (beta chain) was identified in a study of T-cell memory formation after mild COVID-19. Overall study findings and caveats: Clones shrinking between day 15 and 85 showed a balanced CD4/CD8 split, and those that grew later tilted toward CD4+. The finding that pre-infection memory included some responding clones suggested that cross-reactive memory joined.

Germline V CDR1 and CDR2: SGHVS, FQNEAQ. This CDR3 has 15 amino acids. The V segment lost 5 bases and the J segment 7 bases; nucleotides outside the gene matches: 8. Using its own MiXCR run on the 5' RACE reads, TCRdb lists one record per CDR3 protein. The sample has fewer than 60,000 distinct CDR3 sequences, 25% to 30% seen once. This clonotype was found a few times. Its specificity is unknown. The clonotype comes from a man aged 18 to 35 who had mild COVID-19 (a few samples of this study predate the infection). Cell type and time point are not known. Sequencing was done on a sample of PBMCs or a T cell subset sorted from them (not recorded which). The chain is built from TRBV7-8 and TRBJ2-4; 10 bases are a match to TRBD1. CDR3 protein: CASSLPGTGVNIQYF. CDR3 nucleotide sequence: TGTGCCAGCAGCCTTCCGGGGACAGGGGTGAACATTCAGTACTTC.